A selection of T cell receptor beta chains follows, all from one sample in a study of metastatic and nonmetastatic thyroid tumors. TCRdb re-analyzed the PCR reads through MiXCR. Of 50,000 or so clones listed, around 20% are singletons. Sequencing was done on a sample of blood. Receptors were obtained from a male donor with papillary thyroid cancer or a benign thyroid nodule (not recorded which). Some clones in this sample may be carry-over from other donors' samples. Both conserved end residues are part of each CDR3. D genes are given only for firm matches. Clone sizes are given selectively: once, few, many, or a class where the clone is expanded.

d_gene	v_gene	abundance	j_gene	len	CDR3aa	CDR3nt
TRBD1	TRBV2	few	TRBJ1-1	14	CASRKQGAASEAFF	TGTGCCAGCAGGAAACAGGGGGCCGCGTCTGAAGCTTTCTTT
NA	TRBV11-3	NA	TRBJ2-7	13	CASSPPGTNEQYF	TGTGCCAGCAGCCCGCCCGGGACGAACGAGCAGTACTTC
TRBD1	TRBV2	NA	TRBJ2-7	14	CASRRGTGSYEQYF	TGTGCCAGCAGGCGGGGGACAGGGTCGTACGAGCAGTACTTC
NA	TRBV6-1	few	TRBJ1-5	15	CASSEGSVRNQPQHF	TGTGCCAGCAGTGAAGGGTCAGTACGGAATCAGCCCCAGCATTTT
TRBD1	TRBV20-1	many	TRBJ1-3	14	CSARARDRGNTIYF	TGCAGTGCTAGAGCGAGGGACAGGGGAAACACCATATATTTT
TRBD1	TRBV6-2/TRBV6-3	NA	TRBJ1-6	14	CASSYPDRGSPLHF	TGTGCCAGCAGTTACCCGGACAGGGGTTCACCCCTCCACTTT
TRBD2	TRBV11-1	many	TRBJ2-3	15	CASSFLAGEVDTQYF	TGTGCCAGCAGCTTTCTAGCGGGAGAGGTAGATACGCAGTATTTT
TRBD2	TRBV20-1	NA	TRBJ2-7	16	CSAREETSGRPYEQYF	TGCAGTGCTAGAGAAGAGACTAGCGGGAGGCCCTACGAGCAGTACTTC
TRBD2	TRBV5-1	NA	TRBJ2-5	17	CASSQGLAGHIRGTQYF	TGCGCCAGCAGCCAGGGACTAGCGGGCCATATAAGGGGGACCCAGTACTTC
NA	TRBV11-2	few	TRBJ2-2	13	CASSLEGIGELFF	TGTGCCAGCAGCTTAGAAGGGATCGGGGAGCTGTTTTTT
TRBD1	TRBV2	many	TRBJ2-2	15	CASSFGTGVTGELFF	TGTGCCAGCAGTTTCGGGACAGGGGTCACCGGGGAGCTGTTTTTT
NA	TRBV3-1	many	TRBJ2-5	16	CASSQHGRRFVETQYF	TGTGCCAGCAGCCAACATGGGCGTCGGTTTGTGGAGACCCAGTACTTC
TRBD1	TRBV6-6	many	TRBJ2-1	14	CASSYSTTGDEQFF	TGTGCCAGCAGTTACTCGACCACAGGGGACGAGCAGTTCTTC
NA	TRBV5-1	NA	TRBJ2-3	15	CASSLVPGAEDTQYF	TGCGCCAGCAGCTTGGTTCCGGGGGCTGAAGATACGCAGTATTTT
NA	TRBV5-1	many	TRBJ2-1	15	CASKSTASSYNEQFF	TGCGCCAGTAAGTCGACAGCTAGCTCCTACAATGAGCAGTTCTTC
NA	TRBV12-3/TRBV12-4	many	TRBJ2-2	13	CASKRVNTGELFF	TGTGCCAGCAAGCGGGTTAACACCGGGGAGCTGTTTTTT
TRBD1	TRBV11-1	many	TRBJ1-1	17	CASSLGVLTGVNTEAFF	TGTGCCAGCAGCTTAGGCGTTTTAACAGGGGTCAACACTGAAGCTTTCTTT
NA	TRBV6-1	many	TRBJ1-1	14	CASSDGRGHTEAFF	TGTGCCAGCAGTGACGGCAGGGGTCATACTGAAGCTTTCTTT
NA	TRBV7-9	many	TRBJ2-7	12	CASSLTSSEQYF	TGTGCCAGCAGCTTAACCAGTAGCGAGCAGTACTTC
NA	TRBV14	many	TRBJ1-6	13	CASSQVRNSPLHF	TGTGCCAGCAGCCAAGTCCGGAATTCACCCCTCCACTTT
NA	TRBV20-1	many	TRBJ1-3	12	CSARDIGNTIYF	TGCAGTGCTAGAGATATCGGAAACACCATATATTTT
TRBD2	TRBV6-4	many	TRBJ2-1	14	CASSDGTSGNEQFF	TGTGCCAGCAGTGACGGGACTAGCGGGAATGAGCAGTTCTTC
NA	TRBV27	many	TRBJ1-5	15	CASSLGQGGNQPQHF	TGTGCCAGCAGTTTGGGTCAGGGAGGCAATCAGCCCCAGCATTTT
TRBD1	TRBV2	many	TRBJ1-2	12	CASSGQGDGYTF	TGTGCCAGCAGTGGACAGGGCGATGGCTACACCTTC
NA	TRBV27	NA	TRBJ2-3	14	CASSYPGPTDTQYF	TGTGCCAGCAGTTATCCAGGACCCACAGATACGCAGTATTTT
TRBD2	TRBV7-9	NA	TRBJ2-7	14	CASSLSGLEVGQYF	TGTGCCAGCAGCTTATCGGGACTAGAGGTCGGACAGTACTTC
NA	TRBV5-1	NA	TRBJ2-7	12	CASSRGLNEQYF	TGCGCCAGCAGCAGGGGTCTGAACGAGCAGTACTTC
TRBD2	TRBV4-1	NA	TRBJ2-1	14	CASSQERESYEQFF	TGCGCCAGCAGCCAAGAGCGGGAGTCCTATGAGCAGTTCTTC
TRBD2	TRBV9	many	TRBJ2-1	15	CASSSGLGGWNEQFF	TGTGCCAGCAGCTCGGGACTAGGGGGGTGGAATGAGCAGTTCTTC
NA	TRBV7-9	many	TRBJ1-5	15	CASSRDTGPNQPQHF	TGTGCCAGCAGCCGGGACACCGGACCCAATCAGCCCCAGCATTTT
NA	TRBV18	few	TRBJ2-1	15	CASSPPAVSYNEQFF	TGTGCCAGCTCACCTCCAGCGGTATCCTACAATGAGCAGTTCTTC
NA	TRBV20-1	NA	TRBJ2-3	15	CSARALQAYTDTQYF	TGCAGTGCTAGAGCCCTCCAAGCGTACACAGATACGCAGTATTTT
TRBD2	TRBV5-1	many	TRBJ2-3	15	CASSPGTSGTDTQYF	TGCGCCAGCAGCCCCGGGACTAGCGGAACAGATACGCAGTATTTT
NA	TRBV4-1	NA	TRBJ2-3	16	CASSPTLGAGTDTQYF	TGCGCCAGCAGCCCGACCCTGGGGGCGGGAACAGATACGCAGTATTTT
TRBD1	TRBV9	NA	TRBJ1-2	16	CASSPQGAGSSYGYTF	TGTGCCAGCAGCCCCCAGGGGGCCGGATCTAGCTATGGCTACACCTTC
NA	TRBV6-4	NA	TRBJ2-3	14	CASSEGGHSDTQYF	TGTGCCAGCAGTGAGGGGGGGCACTCAGATACGCAGTATTTT
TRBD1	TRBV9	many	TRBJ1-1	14	CASSALLRTGEASF	TGTGCCAGCAGCGCCTTACTCCGGACAGGGGAAGCTTCCTTT
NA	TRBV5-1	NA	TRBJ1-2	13	CASSLSQGLGYTF	TGCGCCAGCAGCTTGAGCCAGGGACTTGGCTACACCTTC
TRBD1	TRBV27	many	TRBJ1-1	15	CASRPPGGGYTEAFF	TGTGCCAGCAGACCTCCAGGGGGCGGATACACTGAAGCTTTCTTT
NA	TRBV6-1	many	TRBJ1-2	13	CASSHQTAYGYTF	TGTGCCAGCAGTCACCAGACAGCCTATGGCTACACCTTC
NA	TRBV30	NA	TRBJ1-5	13	CAWSLDSNQPQHF	TGTGCCTGGAGCCTGGATAGCAATCAGCCCCAGCATTTT
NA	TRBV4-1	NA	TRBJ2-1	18	CASSQVDMGLFLYNEQFF	TGCGCCAGCAGCCAAGTTGACATGGGGCTATTCTTATACAATGAGCAGTTCTTC
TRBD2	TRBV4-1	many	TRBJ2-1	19	CASSQRTSGRGSSYNEQFF	TGCGCCAGCAGCCAGAGGACTAGCGGGAGAGGGAGCTCCTACAATGAGCAGTTCTTC
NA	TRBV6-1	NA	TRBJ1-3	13	CASSWTSGNTIYF	TGTGCCAGCTCATGGACATCTGGAAACACCATATATTTT